In its sample, the clone carrying this TCR beta chain was seen once. Sequencing used immunoSEQ multiplex PCR; TCRdb keeps in-frame clones, though not all of them. The sample holds tens of thousands of clones, about 83% seen once. V lost 0 bases and J 4 bases, leaving 13 bases between the germline ends. Germline V CDR1 and CDR2: SGHRS, YFSETQ. This CDR3 spans 15 amino acids. Starting 14 to 28 days after autologous transplant, ipilimumab 1 mg/kg was given. Dosing: nivolumab 3 mg/kg IV, weeks 1, 4, 7, 10, then every two weeks to week 26. This sample stems from a study of ipilimumab plus nivolumab after autologous stem cell transplantation.

The chain employs TRBV5-1 and TRBJ1-2; no definite D call. This TCR was sampled from a male donor with diffuse large B-cell lymphoma. The input for sequencing was PBMCs, taken in a trial of ipilimumab plus nivolumab as post-transplant consolidation. The CDR3 DNA reads as TGCGCCAGCAGCTTGGGAGAAGGCAGATTCTATGGCTACACCTTC. Its protein is CASSLGEGRFYGYTF.